Shown below are 27 T cell receptor beta chains from a single sample sequenced in a study of human T cells and chemical hapten exposure. TCRdb passed the RACE reads through MiXCR, listing each CDR3 protein once. The sample contains some 84,000 distinct CDR3 sequences, roughly 8.5% of which appear only once. Time point defined: pre-sensitization, week 0. Treatment defined: therapeutic diphenylcyclopropenone sensitization with weekly scalp DPC. The sample here was whole blood, taken in connection with sensitization to the hapten diphenylcyclopropenone (DPC). Every receptor here comes from a man aged 35 to 55 with alopecia areata. Some clones in this sample may be carry-over from other donors' samples.

A few counts support this clonotype. The chain is built from TRBV7-2 and TRBJ2-7, with TRBD1 matching over 9 bases. The V and J ends lost 3 bases and 1 base, in that order; junction bases with no gene match: 7. The V gene's germline CDR1 is SGHTA and CDR2 FQGNSA. CDR3 length equals 16 residues. The CDR3 coding sequence is TGTGCCAGCAGCTTTGGGGACAGGGAGGGTTCCTACGAGCAGTACTTC. Translated: CASSFGDREGSYEQYF. The full variable domain, with the rest looked up from reference TRBV7-2 and TRBJ2-7, is GAGVSQSPSNKVTEKGKDVELRCDPISGHTALYWYRQSLGQGLEFLIYFQGNSAPDKSGLPSDRFSAERTGGSVSTLTIQRTQQEDSAVYLCASSFGDREGSYEQYFGPGTRLTVT.

This clonotype was counted between two and nine times. The chain combines TRBV29-1 with TRBJ2-4; D is perhaps TRBD2 (6 bases). The CDR3 length is 11 residues. The V gene lost 6 bases and the J gene lost 5 bases, with 8 bases spanning the gap. CDR1 is SQVTM and CDR2 is ANQGSEA in the germline V gene. Here the CDR3 DNA reads TGCAGCGTGACGGGGGAAAACATTCAGTACTTC. Its translation: CSVTGENIQYF.

The V and J genes are TRBV4-3 and TRBJ2-1; 13 nucleotides match TRBD2. V gave up 3 bases and J gave up 3 bases; unmatched junction bases: 2. The CDR3 loop spans 16 amino acids. Germline V gene sequence: CDR1 LGHNA, CDR2 YSLEER. For the CDR3, the DNA is TGCGCCAGCAGCCAGGGGACTAGCGGGATCTACAATGAGCAGTTCTTC. Encoded protein: CASSQGTSGIYNEQFF.

This clonotype was recorded at least ten times. The genes are TRBV7-2 and TRBJ1-5; no reliable D call. The CDR3 length is 14 residues. V gave up 4 bases and J gave up 3 bases, with 10 bases separating them. Looked up from germline, CDR1 is SGHTA and CDR2 is FQGNSA. The CDR3 reads CASSSADLNQPQHF. CDR3 bases: TGTGCCAGCAGCTCGGCCGATCTCAATCAGCCCCAGCATTTT.

This clonotype has only one observation. The rearrangement links TRBV9 to TRBJ2-7, with a possible D match to TRBD1 (6 bases). The germline gives CDR1 SGDLS, CDR2 YYNGEE. V lost 2 bases and J lost 0, with 21 bases in between. CDR3 length: 18 residues. The CDR3 loop is CASSVPIPLQGTSYEQYV. For the CDR3, the DNA is TGTGCCAGCAGCGTCCCTATTCCTCTGCAGGGGACCTCCTACGAGCAGTACGTC.

The V and J genes are TRBV7-2 and TRBJ2-1; 15 bases align to TRBD2. The germline V gene encodes CDR1 SGHTA and CDR2 FQGNSA. The CDR3 runs to 16 residues. The ends lost 4 bases at V and 9 bases at J; junction bases unmatched: 7. The CDR3 region has the DNA TGTGCCAGCAGCTCGGGACTAGCGGGAGGCATGGGTGAGCAGTTCTTC. Translated: CASSSGLAGGMGEQFF.

The gene calls are TRBV7-3 and TRBJ2-3; no firm D call. CDR3 length: 14 amino acids. V dropped 6 bases and J dropped 2 bases, with 12 bases sitting between them. Per germline, CDR1 SGHTA and CDR2 FQGTGA. The CDR3 reads CASSQGGSTDTQYF. Written as DNA, the CDR3 is TGTGCCAGCAGTCAAGGCGGCTCCACAGATACGCAGTATTTT.

This clonotype was counted between two and nine times. The rearrangement uses TRBV6-6 and TRBJ1-6; 9 bases fit TRBD1. CDR1 MNHNY and CDR2 SVGAGI come from the germline V gene (reference sequence). This CDR3 region has 15 residues. V shed 5 bases and J 9 bases; nucleotides not matched to a gene: 8. This CDR3 reads CASSRETTGGSPLHF. In DNA form, the CDR3 reads TGTGCCAGCAGTCGAGAAACGACAGGGGGTTCACCCCTCCACTTT.

This chain connects TRBV28 to TRBJ1-5; 8 bases match TRBD1. The length of the CDR3 is 15 residues. V was pared by 7 bases and J by 2 bases, with 7 bases of the junction left unmatched. Germline CDR1 MDHEN, CDR2 SYDVKM. CDR3: CASTGQGAGNQPQHF. For the CDR3, the DNA is TGTGCCAGCACAGGGCAGGGGGCTGGCAATCAGCCCCAGCATTTT.

This clonotype has ten or more counts. This chain connects TRBV12-3 or TRBV12-4 to TRBJ2-3; D is ambiguous. V lost 2 bases and J lost 4, with 4 bases in between. The CDR3 is 12 residues long. CDR3 DNA: TGTGCCAGCAGTTTATCGGCAGATACGCAGTATTTT. Translated, it gives CASSLSADTQYF.

V and J are TRBV6-5 and TRBJ2-3; 9 nucleotides match TRBD2. The CDR3 totals 15 residues. Germline CDR1 MNHEY, CDR2 SVGAGI. V shed 2 bases and J 3 bases; nucleotides not matched to a gene: 3. DNA for the CDR3: TGTGCCAGCAGTTACATTAGCGGGAGTACAGATACGCAGTATTTT. Protein product: CASSYISGSTDTQYF.

The chain combines TRBV5-1 with TRBJ1-4; D possibly corresponds to TRBD1 (5 bases). The germline V gene has CDR1 SGHRS and CDR2 YFSETQ. This CDR3 has 14 amino acids. The ends were cut back, 4 bases at V and 7 bases at J, with 14 bases in the middle. The CDR3 is CASSVDKPIEKLFF. Here the CDR3 DNA reads TGCGCCAGCAGCGTGGACAAGCCCATTGAAAAACTGTTTTTT.

This clonotype was detected many times. CDR3 coding DNA: TGTGCCAGCAACCCCTCTTGGGTAGGTGAGCAGTTCTTC. As protein: CASNPSWVGEQFF. The V call is TRBV6-2 or TRBV6-3, the J call TRBJ2-1; no reliable D call. CDR3 length equals 13 residues. Trimming pared 7 bases from V and 9 bases from J, leaving 16 bases between. The germline V gene has CDR1 MNHEY and CDR2 SVGEGT.

CDR3 protein: CASSPNGAANSPLHF. For the CDR3, the DNA is TGTGCCAGCAGCCCAAATGGGGCCGCCAATTCACCCCTCCACTTT. The chain couples TRBV7-2 to TRBJ1-6; tentative D call: TRBD1 (5 bases). V was shortened by 5 bases and J by 7 bases, with 15 bases between the two germline ends. Germline V gene lookup returns CDR1 SGHTA and CDR2 FQGNSA. The CDR3 extends over 15 amino acids.

Only a few counts were recorded for this clonotype. The chain recombines TRBV7-8 with TRBJ1-4; D gene ambiguous. This CDR3 is built from 15 residues. In germline, CDR1 is SGHVS, CDR2 FQNEAQ. The V gene lost 0 bases and the J gene lost 0 bases, with 5 bases spanning the gap. CDR3 residues: CASSLAGSTNEKLFF. The CDR3 nucleotides are TGTGCCAGCAGCTTAGCGGGATCAACTAATGAAAAACTGTTTTTT.

This clonotype was picked up many times. V gene TRBV20-1 combines with J gene TRBJ1-6; D is ambiguous. The CDR3 consists of 12 residues. Between the trimmed V and J ends, which lost 1 base and 9 bases, there was a span of 7 bases. Germline V CDR1 and CDR2: DFQATT, SNEGSKA (reference sequence). CDR3 sequence: CSARVASSPLHF. For the CDR3, the DNA is TGCAGTGCTAGAGTGGCGAGTTCACCCCTCCACTTT.

In this sample, this clonotype turned up many times. The V gene is TRBV6-2 or TRBV6-3, the J gene TRBJ2-7, with a weak D call TRBD1 (6 bases). V lost 5 bases, J lost 2 bases, and 19 bases lay in between. The CDR3 spans 16 residues. Germline CDR1 reads MNHEY; CDR2 reads SVGEGT. The chain's CDR3 is CASSIPGTSLPYEQYV. CDR3 nucleotides: TGTGCCAGCAGTATCCCCGGGACAAGCCTCCCCTACGAGCAGTACGTC.

The sample holds many counts of this clonotype. CDR3 in DNA: TGCAGCGTTGATCGTGGGATCAATGAGCAGTTCTTC. Amino acids: CSVDRGINEQFF. The chain is built from TRBV29-1 and TRBJ2-1; the D is unclear. Germline lookup yields CDR1 SQVTM and CDR2 ANQGSEA. Trimming shortened V by 3 bases and J by 6 bases, and 9 bases separated the two germline ends. This CDR3 is 12 amino acids long.

The chain has TRBV6-5 and TRBJ1-6; 9 nucleotides align to TRBD1. V lost 0 bases to trimming and J lost 7 bases; unmatched junction nucleotides: 4. Germline V gene data show CDR1 as MNHEY and CDR2 as SVGAGI. The CDR3 has 16 amino acids. The CDR3 nucleotides read TGTGCCAGCAGTTACTCAGGACAGGGGTTAAATTCACCCCTCCACTTT. As protein: CASSYSGQGLNSPLHF.

The sample holds many counts of this clonotype. The V gene is TRBV19, the J gene TRBJ2-7, with D possibly TRBD2 on 6 matching bases. Germline loops: CDR1 LNHDA, CDR2 SQIVND (reference sequence). The V gene lost 7 bases and the J gene lost 5 bases, with 15 bases spanning the gap. The CDR3 consists of 13 residues. The CDR3 coding sequence is TGTGCCAGTACCAACCCGGGGGTCCACGAGCAGTACTTC. The encoded protein is CASTNPGVHEQYF.

This clonotype came up many times. This chain uses TRBV29-1 with TRBJ2-2, with 7 bases fitting TRBD2. The CDR3 spans 14 residues. Losses at the gene ends were 6 bases for V and 6 bases for J; bases not matched to a gene: 10. CDR1 and CDR2 from the germline V gene are SQVTM and ANQGSEA. DNA for the CDR3: TGCAGCGTGAAAAGCGGGATGACCGCCGGGGAGCTGTTTTTT. Translated: CSVKSGMTAGELFF.

This clonotype was recorded at least ten times. V is TRBV27 and J is TRBJ2-1; perhaps TRBD1 as D (6 bases). CDR3 length: 16 amino acids. Per the germline V gene, CDR1 is MNHEY and CDR2 is SMNVEV (reference sequence). V was trimmed by 7 bases and J by 0 bases, leaving 16 bases between them. This CDR3 reads CASTLTGPSSYNEQFF. The CDR3 DNA follows: TGTGCCAGCACCCTGACAGGTCCCAGCTCCTACAATGAGCAGTTCTTC.

This clonotype occurred many times. The genes are TRBV7-2 and TRBJ1-2; the match to TRBD1 covers 7 bases. CDR1 is SGHTA and CDR2 is FQGNSA in the germline V gene. V trimming: 2 bases; J trimming: 2 bases; junction bases outside the gene matches: 2. This CDR3 comprises 14 residues. CDR3 DNA sequence: TGTGCCAGCAGCTTAACACAGGGGAACTATGGCTACACCTTC. Its protein is CASSLTQGNYGYTF. Supplemented by reference TRBV7-2 and TRBJ1-2, the full variable domain reads GAGVSQSPSNKVTEKGKDVELRCDPISGHTALYWYRQSLGQGLEFLIYFQGNSAPDKSGLPSDRFSAERTGGSVSTLTIQRTQQEDSAVYLCASSLTQGNYGYTFGSGTRLTVV.

A note on this clonotype: Given a much more abundant clone one base away, this may be a read error. This chain joins TRBV12-3 or TRBV12-4 and TRBJ2-3; TRBD1 is a possible D gene (6 bases). The CDR3 runs to 14 residues. Trimming stripped 6 bases from V and 3 bases from J, with 13 bases between. The chain's CDR3 is CASRKHRVTDTQYF. The CDR3 DNA sequence: TGTGCCAGCAGGAAGCACAGGGTAACAGATACGCAGTATTTT.

In its sample, this clonotype was seen many times. This chain joins TRBV11-3 and TRBJ1-6; D perhaps matches TRBD1 (5 bases). Germline-derived CDR1 and CDR2 are SGHNT and YENEEA. There are 14 residues in the CDR3. V lost 2 bases to trimming and J lost 7 bases, with 9 bases between them. Written as DNA, the CDR3 is TGTGCCAGCAGCTTATTGGCAGGGAATTCACCCCTCCACTTT. Amino acid sequence: CASSLLAGNSPLHF.

This clonotype was picked up many times. The chain joins TRBV30 to TRBJ1-2; unclear D gene. The CDR3 runs 14 residues. The germline V and J ends were trimmed by 1 base and 7 bases, with 16 bases remaining between them. Per germline, CDR1 GTSNPN and CDR2 SVGIG (reference sequence). The CDR3 bases are TGTGCCTGGAGTGACGGACGGGGAAGGGCTGGCTACACCTTC. Residues: CAWSDGRGRAGYTF. The complete variable domain, with remaining parts taken from reference TRBV30 and TRBJ1-2, reads SQTIHQWPATLVQPVGSPLSLECTVEGTSNPNLYWYRQAAGRGLQLLFYSVGIGQISSEVPQNLSASRPQDRQFILSSKKLLLSDSGFYLCAWSDGRGRAGYTFGSGTRLTVV.

This clonotype came up many times. This rearrangement joins TRBV7-9 to TRBJ2-3; 8 bases are shared with TRBD2. CDR1 and CDR2 from the germline V gene are SEHNR and FQNEAQ (reference sequence). CDR3 length: 14 residues. V was pared by 4 bases and J by 4 bases, with 4 bases of the junction left unmatched. CDR3 sequence: CASSSSGSADTQYF. DNA for the CDR3: TGTGCCAGCAGCTCCAGCGGGAGTGCAGATACGCAGTATTTT.